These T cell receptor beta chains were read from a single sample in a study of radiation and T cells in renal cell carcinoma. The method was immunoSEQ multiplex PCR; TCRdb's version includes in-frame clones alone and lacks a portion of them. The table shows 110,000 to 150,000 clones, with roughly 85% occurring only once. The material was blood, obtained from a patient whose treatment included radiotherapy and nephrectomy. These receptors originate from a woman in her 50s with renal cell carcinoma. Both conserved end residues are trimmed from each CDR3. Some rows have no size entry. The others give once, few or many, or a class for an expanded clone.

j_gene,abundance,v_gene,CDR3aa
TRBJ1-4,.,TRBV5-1,ASSSGGGQAIGEKLF
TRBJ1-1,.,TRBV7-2,ASKRPAGTGENTEAF
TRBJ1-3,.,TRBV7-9,ASSRSGQAGNTIY
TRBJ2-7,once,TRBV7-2,ASSFVLGLAGAEQY
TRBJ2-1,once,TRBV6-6,ATVEPGSSYNEQF
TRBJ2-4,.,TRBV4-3,ASSQGTWTKNIQY
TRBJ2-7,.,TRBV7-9,ASSLAGAYEQY
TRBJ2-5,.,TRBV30,AWSEGPPETQY
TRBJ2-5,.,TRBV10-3,ATRTSGGTETQY
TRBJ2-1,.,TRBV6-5,ASSYLRVGNEQF
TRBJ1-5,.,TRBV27,ASSRNGGSNQPQH
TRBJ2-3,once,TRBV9,ASSVSPSTGILTDTQY
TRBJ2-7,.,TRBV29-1,SVGPGDRGSYEQY
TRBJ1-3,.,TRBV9,ASRPQTSSGNTIY
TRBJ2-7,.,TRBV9,ASSAQGSEQY
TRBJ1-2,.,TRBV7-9,ASSLDRDGYT
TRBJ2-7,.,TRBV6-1,ASSFSPSAYEQY
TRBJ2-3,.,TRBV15,ATSRVAGAGTDTQY
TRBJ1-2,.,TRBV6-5,ASTRGGNYGYT
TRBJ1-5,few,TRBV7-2,ASSPGGNQPQH
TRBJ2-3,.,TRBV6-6,ASSWDGTDTQY
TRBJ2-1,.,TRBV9,ASSTSPSNEQF
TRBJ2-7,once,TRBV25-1,ASRRAGGPYEQY
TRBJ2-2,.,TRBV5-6,ASSSGTGSPGELF
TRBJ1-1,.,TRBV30,AWSERNTEAF
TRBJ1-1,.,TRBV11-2,ASSPHGTEAF
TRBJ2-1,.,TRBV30,AWHRDRATYNEQF
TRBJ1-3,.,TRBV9,ASSVSVGSSGNTIY
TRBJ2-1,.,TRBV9,ASSAGGLAGVGEQF
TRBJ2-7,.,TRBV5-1,ASSQDIAGGPGYEQY
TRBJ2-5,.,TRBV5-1,ASSLIISTGQETQY
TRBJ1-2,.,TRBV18,ASSGTAAGSLNYGYT
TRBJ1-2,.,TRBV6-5,ASSYSTGFGYGYT
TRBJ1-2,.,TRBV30,AWRWKGGYGYT
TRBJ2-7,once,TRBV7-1,ASSSEGLGYEQY
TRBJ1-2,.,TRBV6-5,ASSYGTRTGGDGYT
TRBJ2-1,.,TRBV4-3,ASSQSGSSYNEQF
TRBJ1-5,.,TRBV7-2,ASSRIETNPPQH
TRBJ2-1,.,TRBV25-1,ASSAGLARGEQF
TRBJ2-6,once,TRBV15,ATSRELAGANVLT
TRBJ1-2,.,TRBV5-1,ASSLEGTGSLRYT
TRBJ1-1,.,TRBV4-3,ASSPGQGKGRTEAF
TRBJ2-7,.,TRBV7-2,ASSITGGYEQY
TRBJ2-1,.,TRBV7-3,ASSLMIPNEQF
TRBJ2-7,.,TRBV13,ASSRTASYEQY
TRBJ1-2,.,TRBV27,ASSFSYREYGYT
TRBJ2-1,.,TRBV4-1,ASSQEETSIYNEQF
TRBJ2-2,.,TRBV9,ASSAPAGGGTGELF
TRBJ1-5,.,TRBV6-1,ASSERDWGQPQH
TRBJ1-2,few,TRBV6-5,ASSYSSGGGYT
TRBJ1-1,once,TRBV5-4,ASSFNRGWTEAF
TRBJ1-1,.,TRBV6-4,ASSWTANEPAF
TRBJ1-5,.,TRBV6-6,ASSYNSNQPQH
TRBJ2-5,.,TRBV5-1,ASSLASAEAETQY
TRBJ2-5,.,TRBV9,ASSLELAGGQETQY